This T cell receptor (beta chain) was documented in a study of Ad26.COV2.S vaccination and SARS-CoV-2 variants. Regarding treatment: roughly 20 received Ad26.COV2.S at low or high dose, single or two shots; several received placebo; per-sample allocation not given. It was on day 63 after the first vaccine or placebo injection that samples were taken. This table comes from immunoSEQ multiplex PCR, and its TCRdb copy is limited to in-frame clones, with some not included. The sample records 360,000 or so clones, around nine tenths being singletons. V was pared by 6 bases and J by 2 bases, with 13 bases between. Germline V gives CDR1 MNHEY, CDR2 SMNVEV (reference sequence). This CDR3 comprises 14 residues. This clone showed up just once.

This TCR was sampled from a person between 18 and 65 years old who received the Ad26.COV2.S COVID-19 vaccine or a placebo. This material consisted of peripheral blood, taken in a trial of Ad26.COV2.S vaccine versus placebo. J is TRBJ2-5 and V is TRBV27; D might be TRBD1 or TRBD2, each matching 6 bases. The CDR3 bases are TGTGCCAGCAGGAGAGGGGGGAGACAAGAGACCCAGTACTTC. It translates to CASRRGGRQETQYF.